These T cell receptor beta chains were read from a single sample in a study of shared clonotypes between healthy human individuals. TCRdb keeps only in-frame clones here, not all; method: immunoSEQ multiplex PCR. The repertoire holds 2 million to 2.5 million clones, with roughly 95% as singletons. What was sequenced was naive CD4+ T cells sorted from blood. The receptors stem from a man aged 18 to 29 in good health. Each CDR3 is given with its conserved first and last residue. Each record gives: V gene, J gene, clone size, CDR3 length, D gene, CDR3 DNA, CDR3 protein. A D gene is named only where the DNA matches it firmly. The size entry is marked missing in some rows and otherwise reads once, few, many or a size class.

TRBV5-4	TRBJ1-4	NA	15	TRBD1	TGTGCCAGCAGCTCCTCCGGGACAGGGAGTGAAAAACTGTTTTTT	CASSSSGTGSEKLFF
TRBV11-2	TRBJ1-1	NA	14	NA	TGTGCCAGCAGCTTAGAGCTTCTGGGGACTGAAGCTTTCTTT	CASSLELLGTEAFF
TRBV18	TRBJ1-4	NA	14	NA	TGTGCCAGCTCATGGGGGTCGACTAATGAAAAACTGTTTTTT	CASSWGSTNEKLFF
TRBV27	TRBJ2-7	once	16	TRBD2	TGTGCCAGCAGTTTGAATCGGGCTAGCGGAGCCTACGAGCAGTACTTC	CASSLNRASGAYEQYF
TRBV5-1	TRBJ2-1	NA	15	NA	TGCGCCAGCAGCTTGTATAGGGGAGCGAACAATGAGCAGTTCTTC	CASSLYRGANNEQFF
TRBV28	TRBJ2-7	once	12	NA	TGTGCCAGCAAGAAATTCCCCAACGAGCAGTACTTC	CASKKFPNEQYF
TRBV6-1	TRBJ1-1	NA	13	NA	TGTGCCAGCAGTCCTAACGGGCCATCTGAAGCTTTCTTT	CASSPNGPSEAFF
TRBV15	TRBJ2-1	NA	15	NA	TGTGCCACCAGTGACGGGGTTAACTACTACAATGAGCAGTTCTTC	CATSDGVNYYNEQFF
TRBV28	TRBJ1-4	NA	17	NA	TGTGCCAGCAGTTCCGGGACGGCCGTTGCAACTAATGAAAAACTGTTTTTT	CASSSGTAVATNEKLFF
TRBV29-1	TRBJ1-2	NA	10	TRBD1	TGCAGCGTTCAGGGGGACAGCTACACCTTC	CSVQGDSYTF
TRBV5-1	TRBJ2-6	NA	15	NA	TGCGCCAGCAGCAGAGACGACTCTGGGGCCAACGTCCTGACTTTC	CASSRDDSGANVLTF
TRBV10-3	TRBJ1-4	NA	13	NA	TGTGCCATCAGTGAAGGACAGTCACCGCCAACCTTTTTT	CAISEGQSPPTFF
TRBV28	TRBJ1-1	NA	13	TRBD1	TGTGCCAGCAGGAGGGGGCGAAACACTGAAGCTTTCTTT	CASRRGRNTEAFF
TRBV28	TRBJ2-5	NA	14	NA	TGTGCCAGCAGTCTAGAGGGGCGGTTAGAGACCCAGTACTTC	CASSLEGRLETQYF
TRBV18	TRBJ1-1	NA	12	NA	TGTGCCAGCTCACCCGCAGACACTGAAGCTTTCTTT	CASSPADTEAFF
TRBV30	TRBJ1-2	NA	14	NA	TGTGCCTGGAGTGCCCGTGGGGGGAGTCAGGGCTACACCTTC	CAWSARGGSQGYTF
TRBV30	TRBJ1-6	NA	16	NA	TGTGCCTGGAGTCCCCCCCGGGAGCGAATTAATTCACCCCTCCACTTT	CAWSPPRERINSPLHF
TRBV11-3	TRBJ2-3	NA	12	NA	TGTGCCAGCAGCGGGGACACAGATACGCAGTATTTT	CASSGDTDTQYF
TRBV30	TRBJ2-7	NA	15	NA	TGTGCCTGGAGCGCCGGGACTCGGGGAGACTACGAGCAGTACTTC	CAWSAGTRGDYEQYF
TRBV18	TRBJ2-7	NA	14	NA	TGTGCCAGCTCACCCGGACTGGAAAAGTTTGAGCAGTACTTC	CASSPGLEKFEQYF
TRBV27	TRBJ2-7	NA	15	NA	TGTGCCAGCAGATTAAAACTAGCTGACTACTACGAGCAGTACTTC	CASRLKLADYYEQYF
TRBV29-1	TRBJ2-1	NA	14	NA	TGCAGCGGGGTCTGGGGGCCCTTAAGCAATGAGCAGTTCTTC	CSGVWGPLSNEQFF
TRBV6-1	TRBJ2-3	NA	15	TRBD2	TGTGCCAGCAGACTTAGCGGGACTAGCACAGATACGCAGTATTTT	CASRLSGTSTDTQYF